This is a list of T cell receptor beta chains from one sample in a study of vaccination and CD4 T cells after COVID-19. TCRdb itself ran the PCR reads through MiXCR, one entry per CDR3 protein. The sample lists several thousand distinct CDR3 sequences; 70% to 85% were seen once. No antigen is known for these receptors. The specimen was CD4+ T cells from blood, cultured in vitro. The receptors stem from a human donor in good health. The CDR3 runs from the conserved cysteine through the conserved F or W. Fields, in order: D gene, CDR3 length, V gene, J gene, clone size, CDR3 DNA, CDR3 protein. The D gene is left open where the match is weak. Clone size is stated in some rows and not others, as once, few, many or a class when expanded.

D gene: TRBD1
CDR3 length: 12
V gene: TRBV30
J gene: TRBJ1-6
clone size: NA
CDR3 DNA: TGTGCCTGGGAGACAGGGGGTATACCCCTCCACTTT
CDR3 protein: CAWETGGIPLHF

D gene: NA
CDR3 length: 15
V gene: TRBV10-1
J gene: TRBJ2-2
clone size: NA
CDR3 DNA: TGCGCCAGCAGTGATTTCGAGGGGTCCACCGGGGAGCTGTTTTTT
CDR3 protein: CASSDFEGSTGELFF

D gene: NA
CDR3 length: 15
V gene: TRBV6-1
J gene: TRBJ1-3
clone size: NA
CDR3 DNA: TGTGCCAGCAGTCCGACTGGCTACTCTGGAAACACCATATATTTT
CDR3 protein: CASSPTGYSGNTIYF

D gene: NA
CDR3 length: 12
V gene: TRBV7-8
J gene: TRBJ1-1
clone size: NA
CDR3 DNA: TGTGCCAGCAGCTTATTCGCTGCAGAAGCTTTCTTT
CDR3 protein: CASSLFAAEAFF

D gene: TRBD1
CDR3 length: 17
V gene: TRBV12-3/TRBV12-4
J gene: TRBJ1-5
clone size: NA
CDR3 DNA: TGTGCCAGCAGTTCGGGTAGCGGGACAGCAAACAATCAGCCCCAGCATTTT
CDR3 protein: CASSSGSGTANNQPQHF

D gene: TRBD2
CDR3 length: 15
V gene: TRBV20-1
J gene: TRBJ2-3
clone size: NA
CDR3 DNA: TGCAGTGCTCTTAAGCGGGGGCGGAGCACAGATACGCAGTATTTT
CDR3 protein: CSALKRGRSTDTQYF

D gene: NA
CDR3 length: 14
V gene: TRBV27
J gene: TRBJ1-2
clone size: few
CDR3 DNA: TGTGCCAGCACACCGACCGGGACAACCAAAAGCTACACCTTC
CDR3 protein: CASTPTGTTKSYTF

D gene: NA
CDR3 length: 15
V gene: TRBV19
J gene: TRBJ2-1
clone size: NA
CDR3 DNA: TGTGCCAGCCACGGGGACTTTCTCCCCTACAATGAGCAGTTCTTC
CDR3 protein: CASHGDFLPYNEQFF

D gene: TRBD1
CDR3 length: 15
V gene: TRBV7-8
J gene: TRBJ1-1
clone size: NA
CDR3 DNA: TGTGCCAGCAGCGTTAAGACAGGGATGAACACTGAAGCTTTCTTT
CDR3 protein: CASSVKTGMNTEAFF

D gene: NA
CDR3 length: 16
V gene: TRBV7-2
J gene: TRBJ2-7
clone size: NA
CDR3 DNA: TGTGCCAGCAGCTTCCCGAACCGGGACGGGTCCTACGAGCAGTACTTC
CDR3 protein: CASSFPNRDGSYEQYF

D gene: TRBD1
CDR3 length: 13
V gene: TRBV20-1
J gene: TRBJ1-1
clone size: NA
CDR3 DNA: TGCAGTGCTCGACAGGGCGTGAACACTGAAGCTTTCTTT
CDR3 protein: CSARQGVNTEAFF

D gene: NA
CDR3 length: 14
V gene: TRBV6-2/TRBV6-3
J gene: TRBJ2-7
clone size: NA
CDR3 DNA: TGTGCCAGCAGTTACTCGACAGACTCCTACGAGCAGTACTTC
CDR3 protein: CASSYSTDSYEQYF

D gene: NA
CDR3 length: 13
V gene: TRBV30
J gene: TRBJ1-5
clone size: NA
CDR3 DNA: TGTGCCTGGAGTGGGGGTAGCAATCAGCCCCAGCATTTT
CDR3 protein: CAWSGGSNQPQHF

D gene: NA
CDR3 length: 14
V gene: TRBV20-1
J gene: TRBJ2-1
clone size: NA
CDR3 DNA: TGCAGTGCTTCCCTCCTTGACTTGTACAATGAGCAGTTCTTC
CDR3 protein: CSASLLDLYNEQFF

D gene: NA
CDR3 length: 15
V gene: TRBV7-9
J gene: TRBJ1-1
clone size: NA
CDR3 DNA: TGTGCCAGCAGCTTATACCGGGGGATGAACACTGAAGCTTTCTTT
CDR3 protein: CASSLYRGMNTEAFF

D gene: NA
CDR3 length: 14
V gene: TRBV21-1
J gene: TRBJ1-1
clone size: few
CDR3 DNA: TGTGCCAGCACCCAGCCTTCAGAGAACACTGAAGCTTTCTTT
CDR3 protein: CASTQPSENTEAFF

D gene: NA
CDR3 length: 10
V gene: TRBV20-1
J gene: TRBJ1-2
clone size: NA
CDR3 DNA: TGCAGTGCTAGAATCTATGGCTACACCTTC
CDR3 protein: CSARIYGYTF

D gene: TRBD2
CDR3 length: 13
V gene: TRBV6-5
J gene: TRBJ2-4
clone size: few
CDR3 DNA: TGTGCCAGCAGTTATGGGCAGAGGACTAGTACGTACTTC
CDR3 protein: CASSYGQRTSTYF

D gene: NA
CDR3 length: 14
V gene: TRBV7-2
J gene: TRBJ2-7
clone size: few
CDR3 DNA: TGTGCCAGCAGCAGTCGGATACAGGGTGTCGAGCAGTACTTC
CDR3 protein: CASSSRIQGVEQYF